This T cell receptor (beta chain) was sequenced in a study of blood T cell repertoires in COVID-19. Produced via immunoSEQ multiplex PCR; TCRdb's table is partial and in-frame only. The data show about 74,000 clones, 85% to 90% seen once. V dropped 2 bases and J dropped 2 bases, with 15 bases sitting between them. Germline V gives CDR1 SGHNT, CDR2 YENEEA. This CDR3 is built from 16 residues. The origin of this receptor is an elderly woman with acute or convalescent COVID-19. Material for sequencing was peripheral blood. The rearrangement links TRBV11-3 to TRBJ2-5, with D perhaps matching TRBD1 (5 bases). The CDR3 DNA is TGTGCCAGCAGCTTACTTGCAGGGCATTTTCAAGAGACCCAGTACTTC. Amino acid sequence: CASSLLAGHFQETQYF.